Many counts were recorded for the clone carrying this T cell receptor beta chain. What it recognizes is unknown. The source material, RNA transcripts, was used to amplify TCR beta CDR3 regions. With the HTBI primer set, the TCR CDR3 went through a first round of RT-PCR. TCRdb reprocessed the multiplex PCR reads via MiXCR and lists one record per CDR3 protein. Seen here are some 460,000 distinct CDR3 sequences, 15% to 18% observed once, and the top ten hold about 7.7%. These data are taken from a study of T cells in Graves' hyperthyroidism and ophthalmopathy. Study results and caveats: Blood also carried most thyroid clonotypes expanded above 0.001.

With V trimmed by 7 bases and J by 7 bases, 7 bases remained unmatched. There are 13 residues in the CDR3. Germline CDR1 is SNHLY and CDR2 is FYNNEI. The study defined stable Graves' hyperthyroidism as no ophthalmopathy progression within 18 months. The sample was blood. The V gene is TRBV2, the J gene TRBJ2-5; 9 positions match TRBD1. The receptor was derived from a woman aged 18-29 years with Graves' hyperthyroidism. CDR3 nucleotide sequence: TGTGCCAGCACGGGACAGGGCCAGGGGACCCAGTACTTC. Translating it yields CASTGQGQGTQYF.